The rows below give T cell receptor beta chains drawn from one sample of a study of T cells after yellow fever vaccination. TCRdb re-analysed the 5' RACE reads in MiXCR, keeping a single row per CDR3 protein. This table has hundreds of thousands of distinct CDR3 sequences, less than 20% appearing once. Sequencing was performed on PBMCs, taken less than 6 days after the first yellow fever vaccination. Receptors were obtained from a man aged 18 to 30 who received the YFV17D yellow fever vaccine. Each CDR3 is given with its conserved first and last residue. A D gene is named only where the DNA matches it firmly. Clone size, where shown, is once, few, many, or a class for clones that have expanded.

- | TRBJ2-1 | TRBD2 | TRBV27 | TGTGCCAGCAGTCCTGGGACTAGCGGGGGGGTAAATGAGCAGTTCTTC | CASSPGTSGGVNEQFF
few | TRBJ2-3 | - | TRBV6-1 | TGTGCCAGCAGTGTGGGGGCGGGGGTAGATACGCAGTATTTT | CASSVGAGVDTQYF
few | TRBJ1-3 | - | TRBV7-2 | TGTGCCAGCAGCTTAGGACGAGGTGCTGGAAACACCATATATTTT | CASSLGRGAGNTIYF
- | TRBJ1-4 | TRBD1 | TRBV6-5 | TGTGCCAGCAGTTACCGGACAGGCAATGTCGAAAAACTGTTTTTT | CASSYRTGNVEKLFF
few | TRBJ2-1 | - | TRBV15 | TGTGCCACCAGCAGAGAGACGATCAGGTCCTACAATGAGCAGTTCTTC | CATSRETIRSYNEQFF
- | TRBJ2-3 | - | TRBV6-5 | TGTGCCAGCAGTTACCCGATGGGGCCCGGGTCTTCTAGCACAGATACGCAGTATTTT | CASSYPMGPGSSSTDTQYF
few | TRBJ2-7 | - | TRBV3-1 | TGTGCCAGCAGCCAAGAGGGACGTGAGCAGTACTTC | CASSQEGREQYF
- | TRBJ1-1 | TRBD1 | TRBV20-1 | TGCAGTGTCCCGTCCGGGACAGTCCCTGAAGCTTTCTTT | CSVPSGTVPEAFF
many | TRBJ1-6 | TRBD1 | TRBV7-2 | TGTGCCAGCAGCCCTGTGACAGGGGTTGCTTCACCCCTCCACTTT | CASSPVTGVASPLHF
many | TRBJ2-3 | - | TRBV4-3 | TGCGCCAGCAGCCAAGATTGGGACGGCGGAGGCACAGATACGCAGTATTTT | CASSQDWDGGGTDTQYF
- | TRBJ2-7 | - | TRBV20-1 | TGCAGTGTCACGGCCGGCACTTTATACGAGCAGTACTTC | CSVTAGTLYEQYF
- | TRBJ2-3 | - | TRBV12-3/TRBV12-4 | TGTGCCAGCAGTTTTCGCACCCTGGGCACAGATACGCAGTATTTT | CASSFRTLGTDTQYF
- | TRBJ2-3 | - | TRBV7-2 | TGTGCCAGCAGCCAGCCGCCCCTCACAGATACGCAGTATTTT | CASSQPPLTDTQYF
- | TRBJ2-3 | - | TRBV7-8 | TGTGCCAGCAGGTCGAGAAGGAGCACAGATACGCAGTATTTT | CASRSRRSTDTQYF
- | TRBJ1-1 | - | TRBV19 | TGTGCCAGTAGTGTTTTCAAGAACACTGAAGCTTTCTTT | CASSVFKNTEAFF
- | TRBJ2-3 | TRBD2 | TRBV7-9 | TGTGCCAGCAGCAGCCAGCCAGGCGGGGGGCTGGCAGATACGCAGTATTTT | CASSSQPGGGLADTQYF
few | TRBJ2-3 | TRBD2 | TRBV12-3/TRBV12-4 | TGTGCCAGCAGGACTAGCGGGGGGACTAGCACAGATACGCAGTATTTT | CASRTSGGTSTDTQYF
many | TRBJ2-3 | - | TRBV27 | TGTGCCAGCAGTTTAGGCGTGTCTAGCGTGAGAGATACGCAGTATTTT | CASSLGVSSVRDTQYF
- | TRBJ2-5 | TRBD2 | TRBV20-1 | TGCAGTGCCGCCAAGGGACTAGCGGGGGAGACCCAGTACTTC | CSAAKGLAGETQYF
- | TRBJ1-6 | - | TRBV12-3/TRBV12-4 | TGTGCCAGCATCGGTTTGGTCCTCGGGCGAAACTATTCACCCCTCCACTTT | CASIGLVLGRNYSPLHF
- | TRBJ2-5 | - | TRBV12-3/TRBV12-4 | TGTGCCAGCAGTACTCGGGGGGGGACAGGGGAGACCCAGTACTTC | CASSTRGGTGETQYF
few | TRBJ1-6 | TRBD1 | TRBV9 | TGTGCCAGCAGCTCGCGGACAGGGTTGGATTCACCCCTCCACTTT | CASSSRTGLDSPLHF
- | TRBJ2-5 | TRBD2 | TRBV7-8 | TGTGCCAGCAGCTTAGGTCGAATGACTAGCGGAGGGGAGACCCAGTACTTC | CASSLGRMTSGGETQYF
- | TRBJ2-3 | TRBD2 | TRBV7-6 | TGTGCCAGCAGCGGGGCGGGGGGGCCAGATACGCAGTATTTT | CASSGAGGPDTQYF
- | TRBJ2-1 | - | TRBV20-1 | TGCAGTGCTAGAGATCCGACTGTCAATGAGCAGTTCTTC | CSARDPTVNEQFF
few | TRBJ2-5 | - | TRBV5-1 | TGCGCCAGCAGCGGAACAGGGACCCCACGAGAGACCCAGTACTTC | CASSGTGTPRETQYF
few | TRBJ2-1 | - | TRBV6-1 | TGTGCCAGCCTAGAGGCGCGGGGCGTCAATGAGCAGTTCTTC | CASLEARGVNEQFF
few | TRBJ2-1 | - | TRBV30 | TGTGCCTGGAGTGGAGGGATCTACAATGAGCAGTTCTTC | CAWSGGIYNEQFF
- | TRBJ1-5 | TRBD1 | TRBV6-5 | TGTGCCAGCAGTTCTCCCCCGGGACAGGTCGAGAATCAGCCCCAGCATTTT | CASSSPPGQVENQPQHF
few | TRBJ2-1 | - | TRBV5-5 | TGTGCCAGCAGCTTGGGAGGGGGGTCCTTGGACAATGAGCAGTTCTTC | CASSLGGGSLDNEQFF
- | TRBJ2-1 | - | TRBV12-3/TRBV12-4 | TGTGCCAGCAGTGGGGACTCTACCAATGAGCAGTTCTTC | CASSGDSTNEQFF
few | TRBJ1-2 | - | TRBV14 | TGTGCCAGCAGCCCCGCGAGAAACTATGGCTACACCTTC | CASSPARNYGYTF
many | TRBJ2-5 | - | TRBV4-1 | TGCGCCAGCAGCCCAAGAAGAGCAGTCCAAGAGACCCAGTACTTC | CASSPRRAVQETQYF
- | TRBJ2-1 | - | TRBV28 | TGTGCCAGCAGTTACGGGACGGTGAACAATGAGCAGTTCTTC | CASSYGTVNNEQFF
- | TRBJ2-7 | TRBD1 | TRBV7-9 | TGTGCCAGCAGCGTGGGACAGGGGCAGTACGAGCAGTACTTC | CASSVGQGQYEQYF
- | TRBJ1-4 | TRBD1 | TRBV7-3 | TGTGCCAGCAGCTTAAGCCTTGAGACAGGGTTTTCAACTAATGAAAAACTGTTTTTT | CASSLSLETGFSTNEKLFF
few | TRBJ2-2 | - | TRBV4-2 | TGTGCCAGCAGCCAAGTGGCGGGCGGGGACACCGGGGAGCTGTTTTTT | CASSQVAGGDTGELFF
few | TRBJ2-2 | TRBD2 | TRBV7-9 | TGTGCCAGCCGACCGCCAGACGGGGGGGCGAACACCGGGGAGCTGTTTTTT | CASRPPDGGANTGELFF
few | TRBJ2-5 | - | TRBV13 | TGTGCCAGCAGCTTACCTCCTGGGGGCCGGTCGGAGACCCAGTACTTC | CASSLPPGGRSETQYF
few | TRBJ2-3 | - | TRBV28 | TGTGCCAGCATTAGGTCGAATACGCAGTATTTT | CASIRSNTQYF
- | TRBJ1-1 | - | TRBV7-2 | TGTGCCAGCAGCCCCGGGGGGGGAAGCACTGAAGCTTTCTTT | CASSPGGGSTEAFF
- | TRBJ2-3 | TRBD2 | TRBV20-1 | TGCAGTGCTAGAGATCTACTAGCGGGGGGGACAGATACGCAGTATTTT | CSARDLLAGGTDTQYF
- | TRBJ1-6 | - | TRBV12-3/TRBV12-4 | TGTGCCAGCAGTACGACAGGTTATAATTCACCCCTCCACTTT | CASSTTGYNSPLHF
- | TRBJ2-1 | TRBD2 | TRBV7-6 | TGTGCCAGCAGCCCCTCCTCGCGGGGGGGCTCCCGGGATCATGAGCAGTTCTTC | CASSPSSRGGSRDHEQFF